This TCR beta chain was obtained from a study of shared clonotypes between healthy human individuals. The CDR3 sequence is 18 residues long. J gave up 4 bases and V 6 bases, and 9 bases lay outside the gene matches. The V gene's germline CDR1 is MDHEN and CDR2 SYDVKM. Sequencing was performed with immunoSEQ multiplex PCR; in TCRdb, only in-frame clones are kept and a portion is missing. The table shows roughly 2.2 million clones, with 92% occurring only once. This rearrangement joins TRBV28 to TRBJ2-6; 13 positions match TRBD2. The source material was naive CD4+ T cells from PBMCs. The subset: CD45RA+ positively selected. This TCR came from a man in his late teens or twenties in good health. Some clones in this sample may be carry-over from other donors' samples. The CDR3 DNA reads TGTGCCAGCAGAGAACTAGCGGGAGGGCCGACCGGGGCCAACGTCCTGACTTTC. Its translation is CASRELAGGPTGANVLTF.